This passage covers 7 T cell receptor beta chains from one sample sequenced in a study of blood T cells in healthy people across ages. PCR was performed a second time for roughly 7 to 11 cycles using a sample-barcoded 5' primer and a J-beta primer mix. One entry per CDR3 protein results from TCRdb running MiXCR on the 5' RACE reads. This table has more than 500,000 distinct CDR3 sequences, 27% appearing once. Sequencing was performed on blood. The receptors come from a woman in her sixties or seventies in good health.

This clonotype was counted at least ten times. The rearrangement uses TRBV20-1 and TRBJ2-7; D might be TRBD1 or TRBD2, each matching 5 bases. Trimming shortened V by 1 base and J by 5 bases, and 15 bases separated the two germline ends. From germline, CDR1 is DFQATT and CDR2 SNEGSKA (reference sequence). The CDR3 runs 14 residues. CDR3 DNA: TGCAGTGCTAGAGGACCCTTGCTGGGGGACGAGCAGTACTTC. Its protein product is CSARGPLLGDEQYF.

The chain recombines TRBV7-2 with TRBJ2-5; tentatively, D is TRBD2 (6 bases). Germline assignment: CDR1 SGHTA and CDR2 FQGNSA. The CDR3 extends over 14 amino acids. Trimming left V 5 bases short and J 3 bases short, with 13 bases between. The CDR3 sequence is CASSILWGEETQYF. For the CDR3, the DNA is TGTGCCAGCAGCATACTTTGGGGGGAAGAGACCCAGTACTTC.

The chain recombines TRBV20-1 with TRBJ1-6; D call uncertain. Trimming removed 0 bases at V and 6 bases at J, with 6 bases between. Germline CDR1 and CDR2: DFQATT and SNEGSKA (reference sequence). This CDR3 has 13 amino acids. The CDR3 loop is CSAREGANSPLHF. The CDR3, as DNA: TGCAGTGCTAGAGAAGGAGCTAATTCACCCCTCCACTTT.

The chain employs TRBV28 and TRBJ2-5, with D unclear. The assigned J gene may be wrong: the sequence end matches TRBJ2-7 better. The CDR3 consists of 14 residues. Germline V gene data show CDR1 as MDHEN and CDR2 as SYDVKM. The CDR3: CASSSPSGTYEQYF. In DNA form, the CDR3 reads TGTGCCAGCAGTTCGCCTTCGGGCACCTACGAGCAGTACTTC.

The V call is TRBV5-1, the J call TRBJ2-1; maybe TRBD1 (5 bases). The length of the CDR3 is 14 residues. Deletions cut 0 bases from V and 3 bases from J, with 7 bases between. Germline lookup yields CDR1 SGHRS and CDR2 YFSETQ. The CDR3 loop reads CASSLDRFYNEQFF. The CDR3 bases are TGCGCCAGCAGCTTGGACAGGTTCTACAATGAGCAGTTCTTC.

The gene calls are TRBV12-3 or TRBV12-4 and TRBJ1-2; D may be TRBD1 (5 bases). Trimming took off 5 bases at V and 0 bases at J, with 10 bases between the two ends. The CDR3 runs to 14 residues. The CDR3 loop is CASSRTNSNYGYTF. The CDR3 nucleotides are TGTGCCAGCAGTAGGACAAATTCTAACTATGGCTACACCTTC.

The chain employs TRBV20-1 and TRBJ2-3; D not resolved. Trimming took off 3 bases at V and 4 bases at J, with 8 bases between the two ends. The germline V gene has CDR1 DFQATT and CDR2 SNEGSKA (reference sequence). This CDR3 contains 12 residues. Here the CDR3 reads CSASRYSDTQYF. CDR3 nucleotides: TGCAGTGCTAGCCGGTACTCAGATACGCAGTATTTT.